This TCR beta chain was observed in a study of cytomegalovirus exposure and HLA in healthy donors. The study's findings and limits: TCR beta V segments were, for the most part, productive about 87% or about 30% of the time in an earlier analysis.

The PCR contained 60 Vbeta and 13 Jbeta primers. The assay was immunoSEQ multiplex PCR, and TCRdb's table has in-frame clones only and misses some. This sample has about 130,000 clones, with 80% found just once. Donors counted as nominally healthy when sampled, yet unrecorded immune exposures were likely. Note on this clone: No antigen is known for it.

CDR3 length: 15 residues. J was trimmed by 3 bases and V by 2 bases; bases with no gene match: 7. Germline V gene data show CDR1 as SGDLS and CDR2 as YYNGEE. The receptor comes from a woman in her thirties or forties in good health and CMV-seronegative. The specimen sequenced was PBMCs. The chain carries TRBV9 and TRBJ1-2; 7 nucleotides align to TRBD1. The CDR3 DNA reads TGTGCCAGCAGCGTTGGCCGACAGGGCCACTATGGCTACACCTTC. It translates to CASSVGRQGHYGYTF.